The sequence of this T cell receptor beta chain was determined in a study of blood T cell repertoires in COVID-19 (dated by TCRdb to the early 2020s). Looking at the study overall: Samples covering the acute and convalescent phases of COVID-19 were provided by collaborators in the United States, Italy and Spain. Deeply sampled blood TCRbeta repertoires from subjects exposed to, actively infected with, or recovered from COVID-19 were included in the dataset. Where available, HLA class I and class II types were taken from metadata supplied by the sample provider and were not determined by assay-based typing. The prospective study material was composed of cDNA or gDNA derived from T cells, B-cell-depleted T cells, or PBMCs. The repertoires were released in a freely available public database intended as a resource for research on the immune response to SARS-CoV-2. Sample metadata almost always included a de-identified subject ID, COVID-19 status, age in years and sex. The samples were drawn from two sources: the first 160 participants of the ongoing ImmuneRACE study, and 950 to 1,500 subjects contributed by 6 global collaborators. The study at large found these results: The quantity of clinical and demographic metadata differed by source and by participant and was supplied without curation.

In Seattle, one collaborating source enrolled patients while the infection was active and tracked those patients longitudinally over the course of disease. The collaborating institutions used their own protocols to collect whole blood in K2EDTA tubes. For TCRbeta analysis, collaborators shipped samples as frozen whole blood, isolated PBMCs, or DNA extracted from either of those sample types. Of note for this clone: Its specific antigen is unknown. No much larger clone exists at a distance of one base, and base qualities are not known.

As encoded in the germline V gene, CDR1 is KGHSH while CDR2 is LQKENI. The trim is 4 bases for V and 0 bases for J, with a gap of 12 bases between the germline ends. There are 15 amino acids in the CDR3, from cysteine to phenylalanine inclusive. This entry keeps only the CDR3 DNA: 45 bases, framed from base 1. TCRbeta CDR3 regions were amplified from genomic DNA by means of the immunoSEQ Assay, a bias-controlled multiplex PCR. The source study handled its data this way. Within the assay, amplification of reference gene primers was used to estimate how many nucleated cells each sample contained. Sequence reads were collapsed and filtered to measure the absolute abundance of every unique TCRbeta CDR3 rearrangement. For each sample, productive Simpson clonality was calculated by taking the square root of Simpson's diversity index across productive rearrangements. TCRdb's version of the immuneACCESS table is confined to in-frame rearrangements and falls short of the full clone set. An unresolved V gene accounts for under half of the shortfall where checked; the remainder is of unknown origin. V and J calls and clone size are as listed in that table; D and trimming were resolved from the DNA. The sample has fewer than 95,000 clones on record, over 65% of them singletons. Clones ranked in the top ten supply just under 4% of the sample.

The chain is encoded by TRBV18 joined to TRBJ1-1, with TRBD1 perhaps the D gene, on 5 matching bases. The sample consisted of peripheral blood. The TCR was taken from a man aged 65-85 years with COVID-19, enrolled during active disease. At the DNA level, the sequence is TGTGCCAGCTCACTAAGGGGCACTATGAACACTGAAGCTTTCTTT. Its product reads: CASSLRGTMNTEAFF.